This record covers a single T cell receptor (beta chain). TCRdb keeps only in-frame clones here, not all; method: immunoSEQ multiplex PCR. This sample yields about 130,000 clones, of which less than 95% are seen a single time; 0.81% belongs to the top ten. The CDR3 runs to 15 residues. V gave up 5 bases and J gave up 0 bases; unmatched junction bases: 2. Germline CDR1 reads SEHNR; CDR2 reads FQNEAQ (reference sequence). The data are from a study of OX40 agonist ivuxolimab in advanced cancers. This specimen was CD4+ or CD8+ T cells sorted from blood, taken in a trial of the OX40 agonist ivuxolimab. The genes are TRBV7-9 and TRBJ2-7, with 12 bases lining up with TRBD2. This clonotype was obtained from an adult with an advanced solid tumor such as melanoma, head and neck, liver or kidney cancer. DNA of the CDR3: TGTGCCAGCAGCCCGACTAGCGGGAGCTCCTACGAGCAGTACTTC. Residues: CASSPTSGSSYEQYF.